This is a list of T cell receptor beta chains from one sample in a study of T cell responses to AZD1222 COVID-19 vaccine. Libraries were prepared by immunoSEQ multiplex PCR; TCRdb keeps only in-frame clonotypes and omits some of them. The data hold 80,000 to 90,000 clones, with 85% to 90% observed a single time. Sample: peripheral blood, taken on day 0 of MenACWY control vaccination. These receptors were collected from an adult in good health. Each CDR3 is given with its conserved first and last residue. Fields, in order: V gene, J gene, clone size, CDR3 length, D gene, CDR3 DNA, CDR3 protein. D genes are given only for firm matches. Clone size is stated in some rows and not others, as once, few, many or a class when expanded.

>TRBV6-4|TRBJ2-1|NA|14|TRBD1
TGTGCCAGCAGTGACAGGGGGCTAAGTGATGAGCAGTTCTTC
CASSDRGLSDEQFF
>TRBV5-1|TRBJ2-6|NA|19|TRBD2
TGCGCCAGCAGCTTGGGGGTCAGCGGGAGCATTTCTGGGGCCAACGTCCTGACTTTC
CASSLGVSGSISGANVLTF
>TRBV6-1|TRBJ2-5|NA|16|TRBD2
TGTGCCAGCAGTGGACGACTAGCGGGAGTGGAAGAGACCCAGTACTTC
CASSGRLAGVEETQYF
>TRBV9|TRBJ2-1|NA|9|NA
TGTGCCAGCGGAGGGGAGCAGTTCTTC
CASGGEQFF
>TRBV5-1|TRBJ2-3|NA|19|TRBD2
TGCGCCAGCAGCCTGGTATTTGCGGGAGGGTCGAAGTACACAGATACGCAGTATTTT
CASSLVFAGGSKYTDTQYF
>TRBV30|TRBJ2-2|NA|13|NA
TGTGCCTGGAGTGTTGGCGGGGCCGGGGAGCTGTTTTTT
CAWSVGGAGELFF
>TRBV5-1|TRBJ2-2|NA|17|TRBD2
TGCGCCAGCAGCCACACGGCCCTAGCGGGAGACACCGGGGAGCTGTTTTTT
CASSHTALAGDTGELFF
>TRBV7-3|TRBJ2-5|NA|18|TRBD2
TGTGCCAGCAGCTTAATAGGACTAGCGGGAGGGCCGGGAGAGACCCAGTACTTC
CASSLIGLAGGPGETQYF
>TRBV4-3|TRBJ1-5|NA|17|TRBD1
TGCGCCAGCAGCCAAGACTGGACAGGGTATAGCAATCAGCCCCAGCATTTT
CASSQDWTGYSNQPQHF
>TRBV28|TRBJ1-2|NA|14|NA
TGTGCCAGCAGTTTTGGGGGGGCCCCTTATGGCTACACCTTC
CASSFGGAPYGYTF
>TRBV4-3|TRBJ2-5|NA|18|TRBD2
TGCGCCAGCAGCCAAGACCTCCTAGCGGGAGGGCCAAGGGAGACCCAGTACTTC
CASSQDLLAGGPRETQYF
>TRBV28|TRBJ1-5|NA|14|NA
TGTGCCAGCAGTTTGTCTGTGGGTCATCAGCCCCAGCATTTT
CASSLSVGHQPQHF
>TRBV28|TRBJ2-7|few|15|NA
TGTGCCAGCAGTCCCCCTAAGGACAACTCCTACGAGCAGTACTTC
CASSPPKDNSYEQYF
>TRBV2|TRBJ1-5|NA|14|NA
TGTGCCAGCAGTTTACAGGATCGCAATCAGCCCCAGCATTTT
CASSLQDRNQPQHF
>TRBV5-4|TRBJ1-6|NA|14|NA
TGTGCCAGCAGCTTGCAGGTTCGGGATTCACCCCTCCACTTT
CASSLQVRDSPLHF
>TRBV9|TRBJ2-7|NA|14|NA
TGTGCCAGCAGCGTAGATTCACCATGGGACGAGCAGTACTTC
CASSVDSPWDEQYF
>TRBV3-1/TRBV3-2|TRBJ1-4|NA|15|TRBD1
TGTGCCAGCAAGCCCTTCCCGGGACAGCGTAAGCTCCTGTTTTTT
CASKPFPGQRKLLFF
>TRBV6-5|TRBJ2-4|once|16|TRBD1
TGTGCCAGCAGTTACGCCGCGGGACAGGGCATGGACATTCAGTACTTC
CASSYAAGQGMDIQYF
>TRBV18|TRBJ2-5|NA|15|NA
TGTGCCAGCTCACCGAGGGGGACAACCCAAGAGACCCAGTACTTC
CASSPRGTTQETQYF
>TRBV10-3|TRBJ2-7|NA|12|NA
TGTGCCACCGGGTTGGAGCCCTACGAGCAGTACTTC
CATGLEPYEQYF
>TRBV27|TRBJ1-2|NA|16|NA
TGTGCCAGCAGTTTCTCGTTCTTGGGAGGGAGCTATGGCTACACCTTC
CASSFSFLGGSYGYTF
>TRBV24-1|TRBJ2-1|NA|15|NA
TGTGCCACCAGTGATTTTACCGGGAGTAGGAATGAGCAGTTCTTC
CATSDFTGSRNEQFF
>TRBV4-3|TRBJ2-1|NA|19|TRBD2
TGCGCCAGCAGCCAAATTCTCTTCCCGAGGACTAGCGTGTACAATGAGCAGTTCTTC
CASSQILFPRTSVYNEQFF
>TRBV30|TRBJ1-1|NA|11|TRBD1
TGTGCCTGGAGTGTAGACAGGGGAGCTTTCTTT
CAWSVDRGAFF
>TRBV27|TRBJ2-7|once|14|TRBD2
TGTGCCAGCAGTGAGGGACTAGCGTCTCGACGGCAGTACTTC
CASSEGLASRRQYF
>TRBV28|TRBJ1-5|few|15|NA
TGTGCCAGCAGCCCCGTGGTTGAGGGCCAACAGCCCCAGCATTTT
CASSPVVEGQQPQHF
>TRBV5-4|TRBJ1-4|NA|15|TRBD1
TGTGCCAGCAGCTTCGGGGGACAGTCTAATGAAAAACTGTTTTTT
CASSFGGQSNEKLFF
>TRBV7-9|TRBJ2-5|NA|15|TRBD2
TGTGCCAGCAGCTTCGGACTACCGGGGGGGGAGACCCAGTACTTC
CASSFGLPGGETQYF
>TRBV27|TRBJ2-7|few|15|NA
TGTGCCAGCAGTCCCTGGGAGGGGGCTTCCCACGAGCAGTACTTC
CASSPWEGASHEQYF
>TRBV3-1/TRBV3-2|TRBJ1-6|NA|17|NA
TGTGCCAGCAGCCAGGATCAGGGATTTGGGGCCGGGTCACCCCTCCACTTT
CASSQDQGFGAGSPLHF
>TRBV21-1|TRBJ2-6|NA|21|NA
TGTGCCAGCAGCAAAGTAAGGATTAGGACACACAATTCCTCTGGGGCCAACGTCCTGACTTTC
CASSKVRIRTHNSSGANVLTF
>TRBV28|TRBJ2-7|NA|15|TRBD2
TGTGCCAGCGAGGGGACTAGCGGGACCTCCTACGAGCAGTACTTC
CASEGTSGTSYEQYF
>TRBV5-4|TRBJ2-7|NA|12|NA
TGTGCCAGCAGCTTGGGGACCTACGAGCAGTACTTC
CASSLGTYEQYF
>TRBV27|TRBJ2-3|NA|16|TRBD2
TGTGCCAGTTCCCTATGGGGGGGGAGGAGAACAGATACGCAGTATTTT
CASSLWGGRRTDTQYF
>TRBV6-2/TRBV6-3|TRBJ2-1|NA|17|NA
TGTGCCAGCAGTTACTCGAGTAGGACTCCCCCTGGGAATGAGCAGTTCTTC
CASSYSSRTPPGNEQFF